The rows below give T cell receptor beta chains drawn from one sample of a study of T cells in Graves' hyperthyroidism and ophthalmopathy. TCRdb redid the calling of the multiplex PCR reads with MiXCR, one entry per CDR3 protein. The repertoire holds 250,000 or so distinct CDR3 sequences, with roughly 15% as singletons. Sequenced sample: blood. Receptor source: a woman between 50 and 59 years old with Graves' hyperthyroidism that later progressed to Graves' ophthalmopathy. Each CDR3 is given with its conserved first and last residue. The D gene is left open where the match is weak. Size tells how often a clone was seen (once, few, many) or the class of an expanded clone, and some rows leave it out.

j_call v_call clone_size d_call cdr3_nt cdr3_aa
TRBJ1-2 TRBV14 NA NA TGTGCCAGCAGCCCTAGACTCGGCTATGGCTACACCTTC CASSPRLGYGYTF
TRBJ2-1 TRBV6-1 NA NA TGTGCCAGCAGTTCTCTAGCCCCTACAATTAATGAGCAGTTCTTC CASSSLAPTINEQFF
TRBJ2-1 TRBV6-1 many NA TGTGCCAGCAGTGAAGCATTAGCGGAGCAGTTCTTC CASSEALAEQFF
TRBJ2-1 TRBV5-1 many NA TGCGCCAGCAGCTTCAACGATGAGCAGTTCTTC CASSFNDEQFF
TRBJ1-5 TRBV12-3/TRBV12-4 many NA TGTGCCAGCAGTTCCGTTGCTGCCAATCAGCCCCAGCATTTT CASSSVAANQPQHF
TRBJ1-6 TRBV5-1 NA NA TGTGCCAGCAGCGCTCGGGACGGCCCGAATTCACCCCTCCACTTT CASSARDGPNSPLHF
TRBJ1-2 TRBV6-5 many TRBD1 TGTGCCAGCAGTTACGGGGGGACAGCAGTTAGCTACACCTTC CASSYGGTAVSYTF
TRBJ2-4 TRBV3-1 few NA TGTGCCAGCAGCCAATGGAAATCCGCACACATAAACATTCAGTACTTC CASSQWKSAHINIQYF
TRBJ1-4 TRBV28 many TRBD1 TGTGCCAGCAGACACCGGGACAGGCTATCAACTAATGAAAAACTGTTTTTT CASRHRDRLSTNEKLFF
TRBJ2-1 TRBV3-1 many TRBD2 TGTGCCAGCAGGAGCGGGAGTTCCCTCAATGAGCAGTTCTTC CASRSGSSLNEQFF
TRBJ2-2 TRBV15 many NA TGTGCCACCAGCAGAGTTTTAGGGATGAACACCGGGGAGCTGTTTTTT CATSRVLGMNTGELFF
TRBJ2-2 TRBV28 many TRBD1 TGTGCCAGCAGCCCGGTTGGTCAGGGGGTTTTCCTCACCGGGGAGCTGTTTTTT CASSPVGQGVFLTGELFF
TRBJ2-5 TRBV20-1 few NA TGCAGTGCTAGAGGCGCGGCGGGTATTCGCCAAGAGACCCAGTACTTC CSARGAAGIRQETQYF
TRBJ2-1 TRBV7-2 many TRBD2 TGTGCCAGCACCAAAGGACTAGCGGGCCATCCTCAGTTCTTC CASTKGLAGHPQFF
TRBJ1-4 TRBV7-9 few NA TGTGCCAGCAGACAGGGACCCATAAATGAAAAACTGTTTTTT CASRQGPINEKLFF
TRBJ2-2 TRBV20-1 NA NA TGCAGTGCTAGAGGGGGGTTCACCGGGGAGCTGTTTTTT CSARGGFTGELFF
TRBJ2-1 TRBV6-1 many NA TGTGCCAGCAGTGGCGGGACACGGGGCAATGAGCAGTTCTTC CASSGGTRGNEQFF
TRBJ2-1 TRBV6-5 many TRBD2 TGTGCCAGCAGTTACGAAGGGCTAGCGGGAGTTCTCAGCTCCTACAATGAGCAGTTCTTC CASSYEGLAGVLSSYNEQFF
TRBJ1-2 TRBV4-1 few NA TGCGCCAGCAGCCACCCTGTGAGGGGGGGCTTTGGCTACACCTTC CASSHPVRGGFGYTF
TRBJ1-2 TRBV24-1 many TRBD1 TGTGCCACCAGTCCCTCCGCTCACGACAGGGAGGATGGCTACACCTTC CATSPSAHDREDGYTF
TRBJ1-1 TRBV10-2 many TRBD1 TGCGCCAGCAGCGACAGGGCAGCCTACACTGAAGCTTTCTTT CASSDRAAYTEAFF
TRBJ2-5 TRBV12-3/TRBV12-4 many NA TGTGCCAGCCGACAGCTAGAGACCCAGTACTTC CASRQLETQYF
TRBJ1-1 TRBV29-1 many NA TGCAGCGTTGCGCGTAAGATGAACACTGAAGCTTTCTTT CSVARKMNTEAFF
TRBJ2-5 TRBV3-1 NA TRBD2 TGTGCCAGCAGCCAAGAAGCGGGACTAGCGGGAGTGGGGGCAGAGACCCAGTACTTC CASSQEAGLAGVGAETQYF
TRBJ2-1 TRBV20-1 many TRBD2 TGCAGTGCTAGGGGACTAGCGGAATACAATGAGCAGTTCTTC CSARGLAEYNEQFF
TRBJ1-5 TRBV2 many NA TGTGCCAGCAGTGCCGACGGGGGGGGCTTTCAGCCCCAGCATTTT CASSADGGGFQPQHF
TRBJ2-1 TRBV6-4 NA NA TGTGCCAGCAGTGATTTAGGTGTCAATGAGCAGTTCTTC CASSDLGVNEQFF
TRBJ2-7 TRBV4-2 few NA TGTGCCAGCAGCCCATCGACAGACTCCTACGAGCAGTACTTC CASSPSTDSYEQYF
TRBJ2-7 TRBV5-6 NA TRBD2 TGTGCCAGCAGCTTACCGGGACTAGCGGGGGCCTACGAGCAGTACTTC CASSLPGLAGAYEQYF
TRBJ1-6 TRBV10-1 NA NA TGCGCCAGCAGTGGTGGAAATAATTCACCCCTCCACTTT CASSGGNNSPLHF
TRBJ2-1 TRBV10-3 NA TRBD2 TGTGCCATCACCCCCGAGGGACTAGCGGGAGGCAGCTCCTACAATGAGCAGTTCTTC CAITPEGLAGGSSYNEQFF
TRBJ2-1 TRBV18 many TRBD1 TGTGCCAGCTCACCACCCGAGACAGGGGGATTTCCAAGTACAAATGAGCAGTTCTTC CASSPPETGGFPSTNEQFF
TRBJ2-3 TRBV3-1 many NA TGTGCCAGCAGCCAAGATCCAAGGTCAGATACGCAGTATTTT CASSQDPRSDTQYF
TRBJ2-5 TRBV2 many NA TGTGCCAGCAGGGACAGAGCAGAGACCCAGTACTTC CASRDRAETQYF
TRBJ1-1 TRBV7-3 many TRBD1 TGTGCCAGCAGCCCATTCAGGACAGGGAAGAACACTGAAGCTTTCTTT CASSPFRTGKNTEAFF
TRBJ2-3 TRBV20-1 many TRBD2 TGCAGTGCTGAGGGACTAGCGGGAGGCCTAGCTAGCACAGATACGCAGTATTTT CSAEGLAGGLASTDTQYF
TRBJ2-1 TRBV20-1 many TRBD2 TGCAGTGCTAGGGGCGGGAGTATCGATGAGCAGTTCTTC CSARGGSIDEQFF
TRBJ2-7 TRBV5-1 many TRBD1 TGCGCCAGCAGCCCGACGACAGGGGCCTCCTACGAGCAGTACTTC CASSPTTGASYEQYF
TRBJ1-2 TRBV12-3/TRBV12-4 many NA TGTGCCAGCAGTCCTCGGTCCTACGGCTACACCTTC CASSPRSYGYTF
TRBJ2-5 TRBV12-3/TRBV12-4 many TRBD1 TGTGCCAGCAGTTTAGCGCAGGGGGACCGCGAGACCCAGTACTTC CASSLAQGDRETQYF
TRBJ2-3 TRBV5-1 NA NA TGCGCCAGCAGCGGGGTATCACGCACAGATACGCAGTATTTT CASSGVSRTDTQYF
TRBJ2-3 TRBV18 NA NA TGTGCCAGCTCTCCGGAAACAGATACGCAGTATTTT CASSPETDTQYF
TRBJ2-5 TRBV9 many TRBD2 TGTGCCAGCAGCGTAGCGGGAGGTAGCCTGGAGACCCAGTACTTC CASSVAGGSLETQYF
TRBJ1-2 TRBV29-1 many TRBD1 TGCAGCGTCGCCGGGACAGAAAGATATGGCTACACCTTC CSVAGTERYGYTF
TRBJ1-1 TRBV28 many TRBD1 TGTGGCATCGGAGGGACAGCTCTTATTAACACTGAAGCTTTCTTT CGIGGTALINTEAFF
TRBJ2-3 TRBV3-1 many TRBD2 TGTGCCACGAAGGGGACTAGCGGCACAGATACGCAGTATTTT CATKGTSGTDTQYF
TRBJ1-6 TRBV18 few NA TGTGCCAGCTCATCCTCTGGCAGGGATTCACCCCTCCACTTT CASSSSGRDSPLHF
TRBJ2-7 TRBV12-3/TRBV12-4 many NA TGTGCCAGCAGCTCCCGGGAGAGCTACGAGCAGTACTTC CASSSRESYEQYF
TRBJ2-1 TRBV20-1 many TRBD1 TGCAGTGCTAGAGATTACGGGACAGGACCCTACAATGAGCAGTTCTTC CSARDYGTGPYNEQFF
TRBJ2-3 TRBV10-3 many TRBD2 TGTGCCATCACCGCGGGAGGGCCTGAAGATACGCAGTATTTT CAITAGGPEDTQYF
TRBJ2-5 TRBV2 many NA TGTGCCAGCAATGGTCAGGGCAAAGAGACCCAGTACTTC CASNGQGKETQYF